These 20 T cell receptor beta chains were sequenced from one sample in a study of blood T cell repertoires in COVID-19. Generated by immunoSEQ multiplex PCR, the TCRdb table keeps only in-frame clones and is missing some. The sample records about 300,000 clones, roughly 86% being singletons. Sequencing was performed on peripheral blood. All receptors derive from a woman aged 25-40 years with COVID-19, enrolled during active disease.

This chain links TRBV2 with TRBJ2-1; 11 positions match TRBD1. Germline V gives CDR1 SNHLY, CDR2 FYNNEI. The CDR3 is made up of 16 amino acids. With 6 bases clipped from V and 4 bases from J, the junction kept 8 bases outside the gene matches. CDR3 coding DNA: TGTGCCAGCAGGGACAGGGGGCGATCCCTTTACAATGAGCAGTTCTTC. This translates into CASRDRGRSLYNEQFF.

This chain uses TRBV7-8 with TRBJ1-2; D is undetermined. The V gene's germline CDR1 is SGHVS and CDR2 FQNEAQ. With 3 bases removed from V and 6 bases from J, the gap between germline ends came to 14 bases. This CDR3 comprises 14 residues. CDR3 sequence: CASSFSGRGDGYTF. CDR3 in DNA: TGTGCCAGCAGCTTCAGTGGGCGGGGTGATGGCTACACCTTC.

A single count supports this clone. This sequence joins TRBV9 and TRBJ1-4, with TRBD1 as a possible D gene (5 bases). This CDR3 contains 14 residues. V was trimmed by 4 bases and J by 6 bases, leaving 13 bases between them. Germline assignment: CDR1 SGDLS and CDR2 YYNGEE. The CDR3 DNA is TGTGCCAGCAGCCCAGGGCCTGGGGATGAAAAACTGTTTTTT. Its protein product is CASSPGPGDEKLFF.

The chain couples TRBV11-2 to TRBJ1-1; 7 positions match TRBD1. The trim removed 5 bases at V and 9 bases at J, leaving 6 bases unmatched. The CDR3 runs 12 residues. Per the germline V gene, CDR1 is SGHAT and CDR2 is FQNNGV. The DNA of the CDR3 is TGTGCCAGCAGCCTACTACAGGGGAAAGCTTTCTTT. Translating it yields CASSLLQGKAFF.

This clone appeared once. CDR3 residues: CASSSPPDNTF. The CDR3, as DNA: TGTGCCAGCAGTTCCCCCCCAGACAACACCTTC. This chain joins TRBV28 and TRBJ1-2, with D unclear. Trimming left V 4 bases short and J 12 bases short, with 12 bases between. The CDR3 totals 11 residues. Germline CDR1 reads MDHEN; CDR2 reads SYDVKM.

J is TRBJ2-7 and V is TRBV9; tentative D call: TRBD1 (6 bases). CDR1 and CDR2 from the germline V gene are SGDLS and YYNGEE. CDR3 length: 15 residues. V lost 2 bases and J lost 3, with 15 bases in between. CDR3 sequence reads: CASSVGGDSYYEQYF. The CDR3 nucleotides are TGTGCCAGCAGCGTTGGGGGCGACAGCTACTACGAGCAGTACTTC.

The chain's CDR3 is CASSDGGYTGELFF. The CDR3 bases are TGTGCCAGTAGCGATGGGGGGTACACCGGGGAGCTGTTTTTT. This sequence joins TRBV19 and TRBJ2-2; TRBD2 might be the D (6 bases). The CDR3 loop spans 14 amino acids. CDR1 LNHDA and CDR2 SQIVND come from the germline V gene (reference sequence). V lost 6 bases and J 3 bases, leaving 11 bases between the germline ends.

The CDR3 DNA sequence: TGTGCCAGCAGTTTTTGGGAAAGGAGGTCCTATAATTCACCCCTCCACTTT. It yields the protein CASSFWERRSYNSPLHF. The rearrangement uses TRBV28 and TRBJ1-6; D unclear. Trimming left V 3 bases short and J 1 base short, with 13 bases between. The CDR3 runs to 17 residues. Germline CDR1 and CDR2: MDHEN and SYDVKM.

The chain recombines TRBV6-1 with TRBJ2-7, with 8 bases that match TRBD2. CDR1 is MNHNS, CDR2 SASEGT, per germline. J was trimmed by 2 bases and V by 1 base; bases with no gene match: 4. The CDR3 contains 15 residues. This CDR3 reads CASSEGVAGTYEQYV. As DNA, the CDR3 is TGTGCCAGCAGTGAAGGAGTAGCGGGGACCTACGAGCAGTACGTC.

The chain employs TRBV5-1 and TRBJ2-2; 11 nucleotides agree with TRBD1. The CDR3 is 16 amino acids. V was clipped by 7 bases and J by 0 bases; unmatched bases: 5. Germline assignment: CDR1 SGHRS and CDR2 YFSETQ. CDR3 nucleotides: TGCGCCAGCGTGGGGACAGGGGGTTCGAACACCGGGGAGCTGTTTTTT. Its protein is CASVGTGGSNTGELFF.

The gene calls are TRBV7-2 and TRBJ1-2, with 7 bases aligning to TRBD1. There are 15 residues in the CDR3. V gave up 1 base and J gave up 6 bases; unmatched junction bases: 8. The germline gives CDR1 SGHTA, CDR2 FQGNSA. The CDR3 is CASSLGRYRGDGYTF. The CDR3 nucleotides are TGTGCCAGCAGCTTAGGACGATACAGGGGAGATGGCTACACCTTC. Filled out from reference TRBV7-2 and TRBJ1-2, the complete variable domain reads GAGVSQSPSNKVTEKGKDVELRCDPISGHTALYWYRQSLGQGLEFLIYFQGNSAPDKSGLPSDRFSAERTGGSVSTLTIQRTQQEDSAVYLCASSLGRYRGDGYTFGSGTRLTVV.

V usage is TRBV5-4 and J usage is TRBJ1-2; 9 nucleotides align to TRBD1. Germline V gene data show CDR1 as SGHNT and CDR2 as YYREEE (reference sequence). V shed 8 bases, J shed 6 bases, and the junction held 5 bases outside the gene matches. This CDR3 contains 12 residues. The DNA of the CDR3 is TGTGCCAGTCGGGGACAGGGTCATGGCTACACCTTC. Amino acid sequence: CASRGQGHGYTF.

This chain uses TRBV29-1 with TRBJ1-2, with D possibly TRBD1 on 6 matching bases. This CDR3 contains 16 residues. The germline V and J ends were trimmed by 6 bases and 3 bases, with 23 bases remaining between them. The germline V gene has CDR1 SQVTM and CDR2 ANQGSEA. The CDR3 DNA reads as TGCAGCGTCCTAAGAACGGGACACCAAGCCGACTATGGCTACACCTTC. It translates to CSVLRTGHQADYGYTF.

The chain has TRBV6-5 and TRBJ2-3, with 7 bases lining up with TRBD2. This CDR3 spans 14 amino acids. J gave up 0 bases and V 7 bases, and 4 bases lay outside the gene matches. Germline CDR1 reads MNHEY; CDR2 reads SVGAGI. For the CDR3, the DNA is TGTGCCAGCATTACTAGCGCTAGCACAGATACGCAGTATTTT. This gives the protein CASITSASTDTQYF.

J is TRBJ2-7 and V is TRBV7-2, with D possibly matching TRBD1 (6 bases). Germline V gene data show CDR1 as SGHTA and CDR2 as FQGNSA. The CDR3 runs 14 residues. V dropped 4 bases and J dropped 3 bases, with 13 bases sitting between them. The CDR3 region has the DNA TGTGCCAGCAGCTGGGACATGGGGAACTACGAGCAGTACTTC. It yields the protein CASSWDMGNYEQYF. Full variable domain (missing parts from reference TRBV7-2 and TRBJ2-7): GAGVSQSPSNKVTEKGKDVELRCDPISGHTALYWYRQSLGQGLEFLIYFQGNSAPDKSGLPSDRFSAERTGGSVSTLTIQRTQQEDSAVYLCASSWDMGNYEQYFGPGTRLTVT.

This clone was seen a handful of times. The junction shows a germline mismatch at one end, possibly a read error. The chain recombines TRBV4-2 with TRBJ2-1, with 9 bases lining up with TRBD2. Per germline, CDR1 LGHNA and CDR2 YNFKEQ. The CDR3 runs to 16 residues. CDR3 DNA sequence: TGTGCCAGCAGCCAAGTCCCAGCGGGGGGATCCAATGATCAGTTCTTC. This codes for CASSQVPAGGSNDQFF.

This sequence joins TRBV6-1 and TRBJ2-3; D uncertain. Germline V CDR1 and CDR2: MNHNS, SASEGT. This CDR3 has 13 amino acids. Trimming left V 3 bases short and J 4 bases short, with 8 bases between. This CDR3 is CASSDGLSDTQYF. The CDR3 nucleotides are TGTGCCAGCAGTGACGGGTTGTCAGATACGCAGTATTTT.

Here the CDR3 DNA reads TGTGCCAGCAGCCTTCTGGGGGCCGGTGAAAAACTGTTTTTT. Its translation: CASSLLGAGEKLFF. The chain combines TRBV5-6 with TRBJ1-4, with a tentative D call TRBD1 (6 bases). V dropped 4 bases and J dropped 7 bases, with 14 bases sitting between them. The V gene's germline CDR1 is SGHDT and CDR2 YYEEEE. This CDR3 spans 14 amino acids.

This clone was seen only once. The J gene is TRBJ1-2, the V gene TRBV5-1, with 8 bases aligning to TRBD1. The trim removed 0 bases at V and 7 bases at J, leaving 8 bases unmatched. The CDR3 consists of 15 residues. Looked up from germline, CDR1 is SGHRS and CDR2 is YFSETQ. CDR3 sequence (DNA): TGCGCCAGCAGCTTGGTAAACAGGGGGTCCGCTGGCTACACCTTC. Translation: CASSLVNRGSAGYTF.

The chain combines TRBV9 with TRBJ2-3, with D possibly matching TRBD2 (7 bases). V was clipped by 5 bases and J by 2 bases, with 18 bases between them. The germline gives CDR1 SGDLS, CDR2 YYNGEE. This CDR3 contains 16 residues. The CDR3 region is CASSAGGGSITDTQYF. In DNA form, the CDR3 reads TGTGCCAGCAGTGCGGGCGGGGGCTCAATCACAGATACGCAGTATTTT.